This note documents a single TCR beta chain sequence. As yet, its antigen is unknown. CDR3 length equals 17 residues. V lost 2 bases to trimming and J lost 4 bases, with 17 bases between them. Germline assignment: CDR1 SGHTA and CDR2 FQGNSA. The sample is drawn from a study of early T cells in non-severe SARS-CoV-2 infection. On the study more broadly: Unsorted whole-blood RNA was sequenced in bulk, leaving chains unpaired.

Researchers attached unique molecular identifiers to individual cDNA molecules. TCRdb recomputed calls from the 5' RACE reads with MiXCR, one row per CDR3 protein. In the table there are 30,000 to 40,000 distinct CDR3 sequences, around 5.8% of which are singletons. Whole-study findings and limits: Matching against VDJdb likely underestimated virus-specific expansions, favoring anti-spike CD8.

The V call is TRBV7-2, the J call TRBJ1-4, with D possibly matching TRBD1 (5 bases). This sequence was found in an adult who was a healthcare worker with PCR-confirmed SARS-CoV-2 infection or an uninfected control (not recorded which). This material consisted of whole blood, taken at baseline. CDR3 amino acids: CASSLKGRPSYNEKLFF. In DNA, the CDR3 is TGTGCCAGCAGCTTAAAGGGGAGACCGAGCTATAATGAAAAACTGTTTTTT.